The rows below give T cell receptor beta chains drawn from one sample of a study of CD8 T cells in ankylosing spondylitis. TCRdb called the 5' RACE reads again in MiXCR, with one record for every CDR3 protein. The data hold approximately 540,000 distinct CDR3 sequences, with 9.5% to 15% observed a single time. Sequences were obtained from blood, either unsorted or a sorted T cell fraction (not recorded which). Receptor source: a male donor with ankylosing spondylitis. The CDR3 runs from the conserved cysteine through the conserved F or W. D genes are given only for firm matches. Some rows mark clone size as missing; the rest say once, few, many or name a class of expanded clone.

abundance,j_gene,d_gene,v_gene,CDR3nt,CDR3aa
few,TRBJ1-2,.,TRBV10-3,TGTGCCATCAGTGCAGGGAACAGCGAATCTTGGGGCTATGGCTACACCTTC,CAISAGNSESWGYGYTF
.,TRBJ2-5,TRBD2,TRBV5-1,TGCGCCAGCAGCTCTCTAGCGGGTTACCAAGAGACCCAGTACTTC,CASSSLAGYQETQYF
.,TRBJ1-6,TRBD1,TRBV27,TGTGCCAGCAGTGACAGGGGGCTTTTACCCCTCCACTTT,CASSDRGLLPLHF
many,TRBJ2-2,.,TRBV29-1,TGCAGCGTTGAAGATCACAACACCGGGGAGCTGTTTTTT,CSVEDHNTGELFF
.,TRBJ2-5,TRBD1,TRBV5-1,TGCGCCAGCAGCTTCGACAGGGAGGAGACCCAGTACTTC,CASSFDREETQYF
.,TRBJ2-1,TRBD2,TRBV5-1,TGCGCCAGCGCGACACTAGCGGCAACACTCTCCTACAATGAGCAGTTCTTC,CASATLAATLSYNEQFF
.,TRBJ2-7,.,TRBV20-1,TGCAGTGCTCAGATCCCAGGGGGGGACGAGCAGTACTTC,CSAQIPGGDEQYF
few,TRBJ2-7,.,TRBV6-1,TGTGCCAGCAGTGAACAGGGGCGCTCCTACGAGCAGTACTTC,CASSEQGRSYEQYF
few,TRBJ2-3,.,TRBV14,TGTGCCAGCAGCCAAGGGGATTTAATCACAGATACGCAGTATTTT,CASSQGDLITDTQYF
.,TRBJ2-1,TRBD2,TRBV10-3,TGTGCCATCACCGACGGACTAGCGGGCGCCTACAATGAGCAGTTCTTC,CAITDGLAGAYNEQFF
.,TRBJ2-1,TRBD2,TRBV5-1,TGCGCCAGCAGCTTGGTGATAGCGGGAGGGCAGGAGTCTGAGCAGTTCTTC,CASSLVIAGGQESEQFF
.,TRBJ2-1,.,TRBV6-1,TGTGCCAGCAGTGATACGGGAAATGAGCAGTTCTTC,CASSDTGNEQFF
many,TRBJ1-1,TRBD1,TRBV20-1,TGCAGCGGGGTTGATAGGCTCAGGGGGCTCACTGAAGCTTTCTTT,CSGVDRLRGLTEAFF
.,TRBJ1-2,.,TRBV15,TGTGCCACCAGCAGAGATGGCGTTGGGGGGGGTCAGGGCGGAGGCTACACCTTC,CATSRDGVGGGQGGGYTF
many,TRBJ1-6,.,TRBV5-1,TGCGCCAGCAGCTTGGAGAGCTCCTATAATTCACCCCTCCACTTT,CASSLESSYNSPLHF
few,TRBJ2-3,.,TRBV6-1,TGTGCCAGTTGGAGCGGGGACAGGCGAGATACGCAGTATTTT,CASWSGDRRDTQYF
.,TRBJ1-4,.,TRBV14,TGTGCCAGCAGCCAAAAAAGACCTAATGAAAAACTGTTTTTT,CASSQKRPNEKLFF
.,TRBJ2-1,TRBD2,TRBV5-1,TGCGCCAGCAGCTTGGTTCCTAGCGGCAACTACAATGAGCAGTTCTTC,CASSLVPSGNYNEQFF
many,TRBJ2-2,.,TRBV5-1,TGCGCCAGCCGGGACGCCGGGGAGCTGTTTTTT,CASRDAGELFF
few,TRBJ2-1,TRBD2,TRBV20-1,TGCAGTGTCAGCGGTAGCGGGAGTCGTGAGCAGTTCTTC,CSVSGSGSREQFF
.,TRBJ2-1,TRBD2,TRBV5-1,TGCGCCAGCAGCTACCTCGGCGGGAGCTCCTACAATGAGCAGTTCTTC,CASSYLGGSSYNEQFF
.,TRBJ2-1,.,TRBV5-1,TGCGCCAGCAGCTTACGAATAGACAGCGATAATGAGCAGTTCTTC,CASSLRIDSDNEQFF
.,TRBJ1-4,TRBD1,TRBV5-1,TGCGCCAGCGCCCGGACAGGGACGAATGAAAAACTGTTTTTT,CASARTGTNEKLFF
.,TRBJ1-5,TRBD1,TRBV7-6,TGTGCCAGCAGCCCCGGGACAGGGCTCGGCAATCAGCCCCAGCATTTT,CASSPGTGLGNQPQHF
.,TRBJ2-1,.,TRBV12-3/TRBV12-4,TGTGCCAGCAGTTTAACGACCTTGACGGGGAATGAGCAGTTCTTC,CASSLTTLTGNEQFF
.,TRBJ1-5,TRBD1,TRBV4-2,TGTGCCAGCAGCCAAGGGGACAGGGGGTTTATCGGCAATCAGCCCCAGCATTTT,CASSQGDRGFIGNQPQHF
few,TRBJ2-5,.,TRBV27,TGTGCCAGCAGTTTGGCGGGTATGAAGACCCAGTACTTC,CASSLAGMKTQYF
.,TRBJ2-3,TRBD2,TRBV5-1,TGCGCCAGCAGCTTGGAGGCTAGCGGGAGTTTAGATACGCAGTATTTT,CASSLEASGSLDTQYF
.,TRBJ1-4,.,TRBV5-1,TGCGCCAGCAGCTTGGGTCAGGGGCCTGCAACTAATGAAAAACTGTTTTTT,CASSLGQGPATNEKLFF
.,TRBJ1-5,TRBD1,TRBV7-2,TGTGCCACCCTGCGGGACAGGGGTTGGCCCCAGCATTTT,CATLRDRGWPQHF
.,TRBJ2-1,TRBD2,TRBV6-2/TRBV6-3,TGTGCCAGCAGTTTCTCGAAAACGGGAGGTTCCTACAATGAGCAGTTCTTC,CASSFSKTGGSYNEQFF
.,TRBJ2-1,TRBD2,TRBV2,TGTGCCAGCAGTGGGACTAGCGGGAGAGACACATTTGGCGGCGATGAGCAGTTCTTC,CASSGTSGRDTFGGDEQFF
few,TRBJ2-2,.,TRBV12-3/TRBV12-4,TGTGCCAGCAGTTTAGCGTGGACTCAGACCGGGGAGCTGTTTTTT,CASSLAWTQTGELFF
many,TRBJ2-5,.,TRBV28,TGTGCCAGCAGCGGGGCCCAAGAGACCCAGTACTTC,CASSGAQETQYF
few,TRBJ1-5,.,TRBV12-3/TRBV12-4,TGTGCCAGCAGTTTAGGTAGCCGTTATAGCAATCAGCCCCAGCATTTT,CASSLGSRYSNQPQHF
few,TRBJ1-2,TRBD1,TRBV20-1,TGCGGGAAGATAGGGGGCTCTAACTATGGCTACACCTTC,CGKIGGSNYGYTF
few,TRBJ2-7,.,TRBV7-9,TGTGCCAGCAGCCACGGAATTATGGAGCAGTACTTC,CASSHGIMEQYF
.,TRBJ2-3,.,TRBV11-2,TGTGCCAGCAGCGTAGGTCCTTTTAGGAGGGCCAGGAACACAGATACGCAGTATTTT,CASSVGPFRRARNTDTQYF
.,TRBJ1-5,.,TRBV20-1,TGCAGTGCTAGAGATTCAGCCTATAGCAATCAGCCCCAGCATTTT,CSARDSAYSNQPQHF